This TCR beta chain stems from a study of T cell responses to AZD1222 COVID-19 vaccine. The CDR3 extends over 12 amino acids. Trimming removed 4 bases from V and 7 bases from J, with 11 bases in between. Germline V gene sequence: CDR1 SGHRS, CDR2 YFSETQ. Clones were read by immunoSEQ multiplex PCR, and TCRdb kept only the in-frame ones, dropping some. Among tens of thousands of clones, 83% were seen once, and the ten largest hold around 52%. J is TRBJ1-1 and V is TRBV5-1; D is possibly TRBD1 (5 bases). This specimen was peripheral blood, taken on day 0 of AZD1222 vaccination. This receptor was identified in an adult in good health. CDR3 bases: TGCGCCAGCAGCCCAAGTAGGGGTGAAGCTTTCTTT. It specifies CASSPSRGEAFF. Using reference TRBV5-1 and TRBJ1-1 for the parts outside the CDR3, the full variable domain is KAGVTQTPRYLIKTRGQQVTLSCSPISGHRSVSWYQQTPGQGLQFLFEYFSETQRNKGNFPGRFSGRQFSNSRSEMNVSTLELGDSALYLCASSPSRGEAFFGQGTRLTVV.